This is a list of T cell receptor beta chains from one sample in a study of OX40 agonist ivuxolimab in advanced cancers. The data were produced by immunoSEQ multiplex PCR, yet TCRdb's version contains in-frame clones alone and is incomplete. This table has some 59,000 clones, roughly 82% appearing once. Material: CD4+ or CD8+ T cells sorted from blood, obtained in a trial of the OX40 agonist ivuxolimab. Every receptor here comes from an adult with an advanced solid tumor such as melanoma, head and neck, liver or kidney cancer. The CDR3 runs from the conserved cysteine through the conserved F or W. Each record gives: clone size, D gene, V gene, J gene, CDR3 protein, CDR3 DNA. A D gene is named only where the DNA matches it firmly. Not all rows give a size; the values are once, few, many and, for expanded clones, a class.

clone_size: NA
d_call: NA
v_call: TRBV28
j_call: TRBJ2-7
cdr3_aa: CASSLPGTSGEQYF
cdr3_nt: TGTGCCAGCAGTTTGCCTGGGACGTCGGGCGAGCAGTACTTC

clone_size: NA
d_call: NA
v_call: TRBV2
j_call: TRBJ2-5
cdr3_aa: CASSRGGLAQETQYF
cdr3_nt: TGTGCCAGCAGTCGAGGGGGTCTAGCTCAAGAGACCCAGTACTTC

clone_size: NA
d_call: NA
v_call: TRBV15
j_call: TRBJ2-3
cdr3_aa: CATSREWGVTDTQYF
cdr3_nt: TGTGCCACCAGCAGAGAGTGGGGGGTGACAGATACGCAGTATTTT

clone_size: few
d_call: TRBD1
v_call: TRBV7-2
j_call: TRBJ1-2
cdr3_aa: CASSPGTARGYTF
cdr3_nt: TGTGCCAGCAGCCCTGGGACAGCGAGGGGCTACACCTTC

clone_size: few
d_call: NA
v_call: TRBV19
j_call: TRBJ2-7
cdr3_aa: CASSIRGDEQYF
cdr3_nt: TGTGCCAGTAGTATCAGGGGCGACGAGCAGTACTTC

clone_size: NA
d_call: NA
v_call: TRBV2
j_call: TRBJ1-1
cdr3_aa: CASSRTEKNTEAFF
cdr3_nt: TGTGCCAGCAGTCGGACAGAGAAGAACACTGAAGCTTTCTTT

clone_size: NA
d_call: TRBD1
v_call: TRBV7-9
j_call: TRBJ1-3
cdr3_aa: CASSLGDSGNTIYF
cdr3_nt: TGTGCCAGCAGCTTAGGGGACAGTGGAAACACCATATATTTT

clone_size: few
d_call: NA
v_call: TRBV19
j_call: TRBJ1-5
cdr3_aa: CASNSGGLGQPQHF
cdr3_nt: TGTGCCAGTAATTCGGGGGGGCTCGGTCAGCCCCAGCATTTT

clone_size: NA
d_call: TRBD1
v_call: TRBV2
j_call: TRBJ1-2
cdr3_aa: CASRLRQGAEGGYTF
cdr3_nt: TGTGCCAGCAGACTCAGACAGGGGGCCGAGGGTGGCTACACCTTC

clone_size: NA
d_call: TRBD2
v_call: TRBV15
j_call: TRBJ2-7
cdr3_aa: CATSRRASGRDEQYF
cdr3_nt: TGTGCCACCAGCAGGAGAGCTAGCGGGCGCGACGAGCAGTACTTC

clone_size: NA
d_call: NA
v_call: TRBV4-3
j_call: TRBJ1-4
cdr3_aa: CASSQGRGNEKLFF
cdr3_nt: TGCGCCAGCAGCCAAGGCAGGGGTAATGAAAAACTGTTTTTT

clone_size: NA
d_call: NA
v_call: TRBV5-8
j_call: TRBJ2-3
cdr3_aa: CASSLGAGLITDTQYF
cdr3_nt: TGTGCCAGCAGCTTGGGGGCGGGGTTGATCACAGATACGCAGTATTTT

clone_size: few
d_call: TRBD1
v_call: TRBV7-9
j_call: TRBJ2-1
cdr3_aa: CASSSTGQGGNEQFF
cdr3_nt: TGTGCCAGCAGCTCAACGGGACAGGGTGGGAATGAGCAGTTCTTC

clone_size: NA
d_call: NA
v_call: TRBV5-1
j_call: TRBJ1-1
cdr3_aa: CASSRSGALNTEAFF
cdr3_nt: TGCGCCAGCAGCCGGTCAGGGGCTTTGAACACTGAAGCTTTCTTT

clone_size: NA
d_call: NA
v_call: TRBV6-1
j_call: TRBJ2-4
cdr3_aa: CASSERGGGDTTKNIQYF
cdr3_nt: TGTGCCAGCAGTGAGAGGGGGGGAGGTGACACGACCAAAAACATTCAGTACTTC

clone_size: NA
d_call: NA
v_call: TRBV6-5
j_call: TRBJ1-1
cdr3_aa: CASTSRKNTEAFF
cdr3_nt: TGTGCCAGCACCTCCAGGAAGAACACTGAAGCTTTCTTT

clone_size: NA
d_call: NA
v_call: TRBV2
j_call: TRBJ2-2
cdr3_aa: CASIGGGTRDTGELFF
cdr3_nt: TGTGCCAGCATCGGGGGTGGGACAAGAGACACCGGGGAGCTGTTTTTT

clone_size: once
d_call: TRBD1
v_call: TRBV18
j_call: TRBJ1-6
cdr3_aa: CASSPFQPGQGNSPLHF
cdr3_nt: TGTGCCAGCTCACCATTCCAACCGGGACAGGGTAATTCACCCCTCCACTTT

clone_size: NA
d_call: NA
v_call: TRBV5-4
j_call: TRBJ2-1
cdr3_aa: CASSSRDEQFF
cdr3_nt: TGTGCCAGCAGTTCGAGGGATGAGCAGTTCTTC

clone_size: NA
d_call: NA
v_call: TRBV5-1
j_call: TRBJ2-2
cdr3_aa: CASSLAGLRGTGELFF
cdr3_nt: TGCGCCAGCAGCCTTGCCGGACTAAGAGGCACCGGGGAGCTGTTTTTT

clone_size: NA
d_call: NA
v_call: TRBV28
j_call: TRBJ1-2
cdr3_aa: CASSLTGSYYGYTF
cdr3_nt: TGTGCCAGCAGTCTTACAGGGTCTTACTATGGCTACACCTTC

clone_size: NA
d_call: TRBD1
v_call: TRBV18
j_call: TRBJ1-1
cdr3_aa: CASSQWTGGNTEAFF
cdr3_nt: TGTGCCAGCTCACAATGGACAGGGGGAAACACTGAAGCTTTCTTT

clone_size: NA
d_call: NA
v_call: TRBV11-2
j_call: TRBJ2-3
cdr3_aa: CASSLDGRVLDTQYF
cdr3_nt: TGTGCCAGCAGCTTAGACGGCAGGGTGCTCGATACGCAGTATTTT

clone_size: NA
d_call: TRBD2
v_call: TRBV7-2
j_call: TRBJ2-2
cdr3_aa: CASSLGLAGTGELFF
cdr3_nt: TGTGCCAGCAGCTTAGGTCTAGCGGGGACCGGGGAGCTGTTTTTT

clone_size: NA
d_call: NA
v_call: TRBV9
j_call: TRBJ2-2
cdr3_aa: CASSLGPNTGELFF
cdr3_nt: TGTGCCAGCAGCCTGGGACCTAACACCGGGGAGCTGTTTTTT

clone_size: NA
d_call: NA
v_call: TRBV28
j_call: TRBJ2-5
cdr3_aa: CASSGANLGQETQYF
cdr3_nt: TGTGCCAGCAGTGGGGCCAATTTAGGGCAAGAGACCCAGTACTTC

clone_size: NA
d_call: TRBD2
v_call: TRBV4-2
j_call: TRBJ2-1
cdr3_aa: CASSQPPSGGGYNEQFF
cdr3_nt: TGTGCCAGCAGCCAACCCCCTAGCGGGGGAGGGTACAATGAGCAGTTCTTC

clone_size: NA
d_call: TRBD2
v_call: TRBV7-7
j_call: TRBJ2-2
cdr3_aa: CASSPGLAAGELFF
cdr3_nt: TGTGCTAGCAGTCCGGGACTAGCGGCCGGGGAGCTGTTTTTT

clone_size: NA
d_call: NA
v_call: TRBV25-1
j_call: TRBJ2-3
cdr3_aa: CASSELTQYF
cdr3_nt: TGTGCCAGCAGTGAACTGACGCAGTATTTT

clone_size: NA
d_call: NA
v_call: TRBV5-4
j_call: TRBJ1-4
cdr3_aa: CASSQTERNEKLFF
cdr3_nt: TGCGCCAGCAGCCAGACGGAGCGAAATGAAAAACTGTTTTTT

clone_size: once
d_call: TRBD2
v_call: TRBV6-5
j_call: TRBJ2-7
cdr3_aa: CASGLVAYEQYF
cdr3_nt: TGTGCCAGCGGACTAGTGGCGTACGAGCAGTACTTC

clone_size: NA
d_call: TRBD2
v_call: TRBV9
j_call: TRBJ2-2
cdr3_aa: CASSFQDPRTSGGLNTGELFF
cdr3_nt: TGTGCCAGCAGCTTCCAAGATCCTAGGACTAGCGGGGGTTTAAACACCGGGGAGCTGTTTTTT

clone_size: NA
d_call: TRBD1
v_call: TRBV19
j_call: TRBJ2-7
cdr3_aa: CASRLLDREAYEQYF
cdr3_nt: TGTGCCAGTAGGCTTTTAGACAGGGAAGCGTACGAGCAGTACTTC

clone_size: NA
d_call: TRBD1
v_call: TRBV18
j_call: TRBJ1-4
cdr3_aa: CASSYLKGQSNEKLFF
cdr3_nt: TGTGCCAGCTCGTACCTCAAGGGACAGTCTAATGAAAAACTGTTTTTT

clone_size: NA
d_call: TRBD1
v_call: TRBV2
j_call: TRBJ1-5
cdr3_aa: CASSDDRGRQPQHF
cdr3_nt: TGTGCCAGCAGTGATGACAGGGGGAGGCAGCCCCAGCATTTT

clone_size: few
d_call: NA
v_call: TRBV20-1
j_call: TRBJ1-1
cdr3_aa: CSARGNTEAFF
cdr3_nt: TGCAGTGCTAGGGGAAACACTGAAGCTTTCTTT

clone_size: once
d_call: NA
v_call: TRBV5-1
j_call: TRBJ2-1
cdr3_aa: CASSNYNEQFF
cdr3_nt: TGCGCCAGCAGCAACTACAATGAGCAGTTCTTC

clone_size: NA
d_call: NA
v_call: TRBV10-3
j_call: TRBJ2-7
cdr3_aa: CAISERTASSYEQYF
cdr3_nt: TGTGCCATCAGTGAGAGGACAGCGAGCTCCTACGAGCAGTACTTC

clone_size: NA
d_call: NA
v_call: TRBV7-8
j_call: TRBJ1-5
cdr3_aa: CASSLAQGLHQPQHF
cdr3_nt: TGTGCCAGCAGCTTAGCCCAGGGGCTGCATCAGCCCCAGCATTTT

clone_size: NA
d_call: TRBD1
v_call: TRBV28
j_call: TRBJ1-2
cdr3_aa: CASSTGGRGVDYGYTF
cdr3_nt: TGTGCCAGCAGCACCGGCGGCAGGGGGGTTGACTATGGCTACACCTTC

clone_size: NA
d_call: NA
v_call: TRBV6-5
j_call: TRBJ2-1
cdr3_aa: CASSYSSVYNEQFF
cdr3_nt: TGTGCCAGCAGTTATTCCTCGGTATACAATGAGCAGTTCTTC

clone_size: NA
d_call: NA
v_call: TRBV6-6
j_call: TRBJ2-2
cdr3_aa: CASSYRTGTGELFF
cdr3_nt: TGTGCCAGCAGTTACCGAACGGGCACCGGGGAGCTGTTTTTT

clone_size: NA
d_call: NA
v_call: TRBV5-1
j_call: TRBJ2-5
cdr3_aa: CASSWGRSTQYF
cdr3_nt: TGCGCCAGCAGCTGGGGGCGTTCGACCCAGTACTTC

clone_size: once
d_call: NA
v_call: TRBV2
j_call: TRBJ1-2
cdr3_aa: CASSPLEGLTGYTF
cdr3_nt: TGTGCCAGCAGCCCCCTGGAGGGGCTAACTGGCTACACCTTC

clone_size: NA
d_call: TRBD1
v_call: TRBV5-1
j_call: TRBJ1-1
cdr3_aa: CASSLGQQGVAFF
cdr3_nt: TGCGCCAGCAGCTTGGGACAACAGGGGGTAGCTTTCTTT

clone_size: NA
d_call: NA
v_call: TRBV5-1
j_call: TRBJ1-2
cdr3_aa: CASRGDGGNYGYTF
cdr3_nt: TGCGCCAGCAGGGGGGATGGTGGTAACTATGGCTACACCTTC

clone_size: NA
d_call: NA
v_call: TRBV20-1
j_call: TRBJ2-5
cdr3_aa: CSASPLETQYF
cdr3_nt: TGCAGTGCTAGCCCCTTGGAGACCCAGTACTTC

clone_size: NA
d_call: TRBD1
v_call: TRBV6-1
j_call: TRBJ2-2
cdr3_aa: CASSEFATGVLTGELFF
cdr3_nt: TGTGCCAGCAGTGAATTCGCGACAGGGGTTTTGACCGGGGAGCTGTTTTTT

clone_size: once
d_call: TRBD1
v_call: TRBV5-1
j_call: TRBJ1-3
cdr3_aa: CASQQGETFSGNTIYF
cdr3_nt: TGCGCCAGCCAGCAGGGGGAGACTTTCTCTGGAAACACCATATATTTT

clone_size: once
d_call: TRBD1
v_call: TRBV7-7
j_call: TRBJ2-2
cdr3_aa: CASSFGTGNTGELFF
cdr3_nt: TGTGCTAGCAGCTTTGGGACAGGGAACACCGGGGAGCTGTTTTTT

clone_size: NA
d_call: TRBD1
v_call: TRBV2
j_call: TRBJ1-5
cdr3_aa: CASSGDSGPGQPQHF
cdr3_nt: TGTGCCAGCAGTGGGGACAGCGGGCCAGGGCAGCCCCAGCATTTT

clone_size: NA
d_call: NA
v_call: TRBV6-6
j_call: TRBJ1-2
cdr3_aa: CASSSIETNYGYTF
cdr3_nt: TGTGCCAGCAGTTCCATAGAGACCAACTATGGCTACACCTTC

clone_size: few
d_call: TRBD1
v_call: TRBV28
j_call: TRBJ2-2
cdr3_aa: CASSPAGQGNTGELFF
cdr3_nt: TGTGCCAGCAGTCCGGCGGGACAGGGGAACACCGGGGAGCTGTTTTTT

clone_size: NA
d_call: NA
v_call: TRBV4-3
j_call: TRBJ1-2
cdr3_aa: CASSQIYRGGNTF
cdr3_nt: TGCGCCAGCAGCCAAATTTACCGGGGTGGGAACACCTTC

clone_size: NA
d_call: NA
v_call: TRBV5-1
j_call: TRBJ1-2
cdr3_aa: CASSLGKFIGPYTF
cdr3_nt: TGCGCCAGCAGCTTGGGGAAGTTTATCGGGCCGTACACCTTC

clone_size: NA
d_call: TRBD2
v_call: TRBV7-9
j_call: TRBJ2-7
cdr3_aa: CASSLGPGGASTPNEQYF
cdr3_nt: TGTGCCAGCAGCTTGGGACCGGGAGGGGCTTCAACTCCTAACGAGCAGTACTTC

clone_size: few
d_call: TRBD1
v_call: TRBV4-2
j_call: TRBJ1-6
cdr3_aa: CASSQGADRGRSPLHF
cdr3_nt: TGTGCCAGCAGCCAAGGGGCTGACAGGGGGCGATCACCCCTCCACTTT

clone_size: many
d_call: NA
v_call: TRBV7-7
j_call: TRBJ2-7
cdr3_aa: CASSPDSNPSYEQYF
cdr3_nt: TGTGCTAGCAGCCCCGACAGCAATCCCTCCTACGAGCAGTACTTC